Described below is a single T cell receptor beta chain sequence and its context. Its antigen is unknown. These data belong to a study of T cell responses to AZD1222 COVID-19 vaccine. The germline V gene encodes CDR1 LGHDT and CDR2 YNNKEL (reference sequence). V was cut by 1 base and J by 0 bases, with 10 bases left in between. The CDR3 covers 16 residues. Profiled with immunoSEQ multiplex PCR; TCRdb holds only in-frame clones, not every one. The table has about 180,000 clones, about 93% seen once. Study results and limitations: Clonal diversity was possibly underestimated, and the donors were mostly white British, with more females. Vaccination with two AZD1222 doses was followed by a rise in Spike-specific TCR breadth and depth.

This clonotype was sampled from an adult who received the AZD1222 COVID-19 vaccine. Material: peripheral blood, obtained 28 days after the second AZD1222 dose. V gene TRBV3-1 (or the pseudogene TRBV3-2) combines with J gene TRBJ1-3; unclear D gene. The CDR3 region has the DNA TGTGCCAGCAGCCAAGGCCCGGAGTTCTCTGGAAACACCATATATTTT. Its protein is CASSQGPEFSGNTIYF.